These 30 T cell receptor beta chains share one sample of origin, sequenced in a study of T cells after somatic rescue of genetic block. Profiling relied on immunoSEQ multiplex PCR, and the TCRdb table lists in-frame clones only, not all of them. This table holds tens of thousands of clones, approximately 90% found once. Specimen: peripheral blood mononuclear cells (PBMCs). Source of these receptors: a man in his thirties or forties.

The gene calls are TRBV11-2 and TRBJ2-7, with D perhaps TRBD1 (6 bases). Germline lookup yields CDR1 SGHAT and CDR2 FQNNGV. The CDR3 consists of 14 residues. V lost 1 base and J lost 3, with 10 bases in between. CDR3 loop: CASSLAGTSYEQYF. DNA of the CDR3: TGTGCCAGCAGCTTAGCTGGGACAAGCTACGAGCAGTACTTC.

The chain combines TRBV5-6 with TRBJ2-5; possible D gene TRBD1, 5 bases. The CDR3 spans 17 residues. Deletions cut 3 bases from V and 1 base from J, with 19 bases between. Germline CDR1 and CDR2: SGHDT and YYEEEE. Here the CDR3 DNA reads TGTGCCAGCAGCTCCCCTACGACAGAACTAATCCAAGAGACCCAGTACTTC. Its translation: CASSSPTTELIQETQYF.

The chain carries TRBV6-5 and TRBJ1-1; no definite D call. The CDR3 consists of 11 residues. The germline gives CDR1 MNHEY, CDR2 SVGAGI. V was pared by 11 bases and J by 8 bases, with 15 bases between. CDR3 DNA sequence: TGTGCCGCTACTCGGGGTGGGGAAGCTTTCTTT. Its protein product is CAATRGGEAFF.

The DNA for the CDR3 is TGTGCCAGCAGTTTACGGTTTGCTAGCGGGAGGGCTTCCACAGATACGCAGTATTTT. Translation gives CASSLRFASGRASTDTQYF. V usage is TRBV28 and J usage is TRBJ2-3, with 12 bases identical to TRBD2. The CDR3 is made up of 19 amino acids. Germline loops: CDR1 MDHEN, CDR2 SYDVKM. V lost 2 bases, J lost 2 bases, and 11 bases stayed unmatched.

This chain links TRBV25-1 with TRBJ2-4; TRBD2 matches 8 bases. V gave up 2 bases and J gave up 9 bases; unmatched junction bases: 18. The CDR3 covers 18 residues. Germline V CDR1 and CDR2: MGHDK, SYGVNS. The CDR3 DNA sequence: TGTGCCAGCAGTGAACAAAAGGGACTAGTTGATGTTTCGGGCATTCAGTACTTC. The encoded protein is CASSEQKGLVDVSGIQYF.

V and J are TRBV7-8 and TRBJ2-7; D is ambiguous. V lost 1 base and J 2 bases, leaving 6 bases between the germline ends. The germline gives CDR1 SGHVS, CDR2 FQNEAQ. The CDR3 is 13 residues long. CDR3 bases: TGTGCCAGCAGCTTAGAACTGACCTACGAGCAGTACTTC. It yields the protein CASSLELTYEQYF.

As concerns this clone: Other DNA sequences from this sample encode an identical CDR3 as well. This chain connects TRBV2 to TRBJ1-1, with D hard to call. Germline V gene data show CDR1 as SNHLY and CDR2 as FYNNEI. V was shortened by 2 bases and J by 1 base, with 5 bases between the two germline ends. This CDR3 spans 13 amino acids. The CDR3 here is CASSELENTEAFF. CDR3 DNA sequence: TGTGCCAGCAGTGAACTGGAGAACACTGAAGCTTTCTTT. The full variable domain, completed using reference TRBV2 and TRBJ1-1, is EPEVTQTPSHQVTQMGQEVILRCVPISNHLYFYWYRQILGQKVEFLVSFYNNEISEKSEIFDDQFSVERPDGSNFTLKIRSTKLEDSAMYFCASSELENTEAFFGQGTRLTVV.

This rearrangement joins TRBV7-9 to TRBJ2-2; D unclear. Trimming removed 2 bases from V and 2 bases from J, with 15 bases in between. Germline V gives CDR1 SEHNR, CDR2 FQNEAQ (reference sequence). This CDR3 has 17 amino acids. CDR3 nucleotide sequence: TGTGCCAGCAGCTTATCCTGGGGTGAGGTTAACACCGGGGAGCTGTTTTTT. Amino acid sequence: CASSLSWGEVNTGELFF.

CDR3 sequence (DNA): TGCGCCAGCAGCCTACGTGGGACAGGCGCCTATGGCTACACCTTC. This translates into CASSLRGTGAYGYTF. J is TRBJ1-2 and V is TRBV5-1, with TRBD1 identical over 8 bases. J gave up 4 bases and V 4 bases, and 9 bases lay outside the gene matches. This CDR3 comprises 15 residues. Germline CDR1 is SGHRS and CDR2 is YFSETQ.

The V call is TRBV5-6, the J call TRBJ1-4; 7 bases match TRBD1. Trimming took 2 bases from V and 5 from J; bases not matched to a gene: 6. Germline CDR1 reads SGHDT; CDR2 reads YYEEEE. This CDR3 has 15 amino acids. CDR3 loop: CASSLRTGGNEKLFF. As DNA, the CDR3 is TGTGCCAGCAGCTTACGGACAGGCGGAAATGAAAAACTGTTTTTT.

CDR3 residues: CASGSSNQPQHF. CDR3 in DNA: TGTGCGAGCGGCAGTAGCAATCAGCCCCAGCATTTT. The rearrangement joins TRBV28 to TRBJ1-5; no firm D call. There are 12 residues in the CDR3. From germline, CDR1 is MDHEN and CDR2 SYDVKM.

The V gene is TRBV6-1, the J gene TRBJ1-4; weak D call: TRBD1 (5 bases). The ends were cut back, 8 bases at V and 1 base at J, with 11 bases in the middle. Germline V gives CDR1 MNHNS, CDR2 SASEGT. The CDR3 has 14 residues. CDR3: CASAPGGTNEKLFF. The DNA for the CDR3 is TGTGCCAGCGCGCCTGGGGGAACTAATGAAAAACTGTTTTTT.

V gene TRBV5-4 combines with J gene TRBJ1-5; the D is unclear. Trimming shortened V by 1 base and J by 7 bases, and 12 bases separated the two germline ends. Germline loops: CDR1 SGHNT, CDR2 YYREEE (reference sequence). The length of the CDR3 is 14 residues. CDR3 bases: TGTGCCAGCAGCTTGATGGGTGCAAGGCAGCCCCAGCATTTT. Translated, it gives CASSLMGARQPQHF. The whole variable domain, filled in from reference TRBV5-4 and TRBJ1-5, reads ETGVTQSPTHLIKTRGQQVTLRCSSQSGHNTVSWYQQALGQGPQFIFQYYREEENGRGNFPPRFSGLQFPNYSSELNVNALELDDSALYLCASSLMGARQPQHFGDGTRLSIL.

The V gene is TRBV21-1, the J gene TRBJ2-7. TRBV21-1 is a pseudogene. This CDR3 is 15 amino acids long. In DNA, the CDR3 is TGTGCCAGCAGCATTACCCCATGGGTGGTGAACGAGCAGTACTTC. It yields the protein CASSITPWVVNEQYF.

The rearrangement joins TRBV2 to TRBJ1-1, with D hard to call. V lost 2 bases and J 10 bases, leaving 17 bases between the germline ends. Germline CDR1 SNHLY, CDR2 FYNNEI. The CDR3 has 14 residues. The CDR3 here is CASSEQHSGGVAFF. CDR3 bases: TGTGCCAGCAGTGAACAGCACAGTGGAGGTGTAGCTTTCTTT.

This chain links TRBV15 with TRBJ2-4, with D possibly TRBD2 on 5 matching bases. V lost 0 bases and J 8 bases, leaving 20 bases between the germline ends. The CDR3 contains 17 residues. Germline assignment: CDR1 LNHNV and CDR2 YYDKDF (reference sequence). This CDR3 reads CATSRDLAAMRGYIQYF. The CDR3 DNA reads TGTGCCACCAGCAGAGATTTGGCGGCCATGAGAGGGTACATTCAGTACTTC.

This rearrangement joins TRBV13 to TRBJ1-5; D gene ambiguous. Germline V gene lookup returns CDR1 PRHDT and CDR2 FYEKMQ (reference sequence). V shed 3 bases and J shed 0 bases, with 9 bases lying between them. The CDR3 sequence is 15 residues long. Here the CDR3 DNA reads TGTGCCAGCAGCTTGCGGGCTTATAGCAATCAGCCCCAGCATTTT. This gives the protein CASSLRAYSNQPQHF. Looking up the rest from reference TRBV13 and TRBJ1-5 gives the full variable domain: AAGVIQSPRHLIKEKRETATLKCYPIPRHDTVYWYQQGPGQDPQFLISFYEKMQSDKGSIPDRFSAQQFSDYHSELNMSSLELGDSALYFCASSLRAYSNQPQHFGDGTRLSIL.

This clone appeared a single time. The chain links TRBV28 to TRBJ2-2, with 13 bases fitting TRBD2. The V segment lost 6 bases and the J segment 5 bases; nucleotides outside the gene matches: 6. CDR1 and CDR2 (germline): MDHEN, SYDVKM. The CDR3 contains 16 residues. The CDR3 DNA follows: TGTGCCAGCAGAGAACTAGCGGGAGGGGGGACCGGGGAGCTGTTTTTT. Its protein is CASRELAGGGTGELFF. The whole variable domain, filled in from reference TRBV28 and TRBJ2-2, reads DVKVTQSSRYLVKRTGEKVFLECVQDMDHENMFWYRQDPGLGLRLIYFSYDVKMKEKGDIPEGYSVSREKKERFSLILESASTNQTSMYLCASRELAGGGTGELFFGEGSRLTVL.

The chain joins TRBV19 to TRBJ1-5; the match to TRBD1 covers 9 bases. Germline CDR1 is LNHDA and CDR2 is SQIVND (reference sequence). This CDR3 comprises 16 residues. After removal of 0 bases from V and 3 bases from J, the junction contained 3 bases not matched to a gene. The CDR3, as DNA: TGTGCCAGTAGTATAGAGGGGACAGGGATCAATCAGCCCCAGCATTTT. Its translation is CASSIEGTGINQPQHF.

The J gene is TRBJ1-1, the V gene TRBV6-6; D may be TRBD1 (5 bases). Trimming removed 2 bases from V and 7 bases from J, with 17 bases in between. Germline-derived CDR1 and CDR2 are MNHNY and SVGAGI (reference sequence). The CDR3 is 15 residues long. The CDR3 here is CASSYPGGLGVEAFF. As DNA, the CDR3 is TGTGCCAGCAGTTACCCCGGGGGTTTGGGGGTTGAAGCTTTCTTT.

The gene calls are TRBV6-6 and TRBJ1-2; TRBD1 agrees at 8 bases. Germline loops: CDR1 MNHNY, CDR2 SVGAGI (reference sequence). Trimming cost V 0 bases and J 2 bases; bases outside gene matches: 5. This CDR3 region has 16 residues. The CDR3 loop is CASSYSRTGLNYGYTF. The CDR3 DNA reads TGTGCCAGCAGTTACTCCCGGACAGGGCTGAACTATGGCTACACCTTC.

The chain is built from TRBV6-5 and TRBJ2-1, with D hard to call. Germline assignment: CDR1 MNHEY and CDR2 SVGAGI. The CDR3 contains 14 residues. The ends were cut back, 8 bases at V and 4 bases at J, with 15 bases in the middle. DNA of the CDR3: TGTGCCAGCGCTAGGATTGCCTCTTACAATGAGCAGTTCTTC. This encodes CASARIASYNEQFF.

The chain uses TRBV27 and TRBJ2-5, with a possible D match to TRBD1 (5 bases). Looked up from germline, CDR1 is MNHEY and CDR2 is SMNVEV (reference sequence). The CDR3 runs to 15 residues. Trimming cost V 4 bases and J 7 bases, with 19 bases left between them. The CDR3 sequence: CASSSGASTSRTQYF. CDR3 nucleotides: TGTGCCAGCAGTTCTGGGGCCTCCACGTCCCGGACCCAGTACTTC.

The chain recombines TRBV6-6 with TRBJ2-1; weak D call: TRBD2 (7 bases). This CDR3 has 15 amino acids. Deletions cut 1 base from V and 2 bases from J, with 9 bases between. Germline CDR1 is MNHNY and CDR2 is SVGAGI (reference sequence). CDR3 region: CASSYLGGAYNEQFF. CDR3 in DNA: TGTGCCAGCAGTTACTTAGGGGGGGCCTACAATGAGCAGTTCTTC.

In this sample, this clone turned up once. V is TRBV5-4 and J is TRBJ2-1; 7 nucleotides agree with TRBD1. The CDR3 is made up of 13 amino acids. V shed 3 bases, J shed 5 bases, and the junction held 2 bases outside the gene matches. The germline CDR1 and CDR2 sequences are SGHNT and YYREEE (reference sequence). The CDR3 region is CASSWTGNNEQFF. The DNA of the CDR3 is TGTGCCAGCAGCTGGACAGGCAACAATGAGCAGTTCTTC.

The genes are TRBV21-1 and TRBJ2-2; TRBD2, the table's D call, lacks a check against the DNA. TRBV21-1 is a pseudogene segment. CDR3 length equals 14 residues. The CDR3 nucleotides are TGTGCCAGCACTGAGGTCTCCGGCACCGGGGAGCTGTTTTTT. Amino acids: CASTEVSGTGELFF.

The chain has TRBV19 and TRBJ2-1; D uncertain. This CDR3 comprises 12 residues. Germline-derived CDR1 and CDR2 are LNHDA and SQIVND (reference sequence). The V gene lost 3 bases and the J gene lost 7 bases, with 7 bases spanning the gap. The CDR3 DNA is TGTGCCAGTAGTATCTCAATGAATGAGCAGTTCTTC. Translated: CASSISMNEQFF.

The V call is TRBV27, the J call TRBJ2-2; TRBD1 aligns across 9 bases. The CDR3 runs 15 residues. Germline CDR1 and CDR2: MNHEY and SMNVEV (reference sequence). Unmatched junction bases numbered 10, after V lost 6 bases and J lost 8 bases. DNA for the CDR3: TGTGCCAGCAGACCCCGGGACAGGGTCGTGGGGGAGCTGTTTTTT. Protein sequence: CASRPRDRVVGELFF.

The V call is TRBV7-8, the J call TRBJ1-3; D not resolved. The CDR3 totals 14 residues. Germline V gives CDR1 SGHVS, CDR2 FQNEAQ. V was cut by 1 base and J by 4 bases, with 8 bases left in between. The CDR3 DNA is TGTGCCAGCAGCTTAGGGAACTCCGGAAACACCATATATTTT. Translating gives CASSLGNSGNTIYF.

This clone was seen only a few times. The chain recombines TRBV5-3 with TRBJ2-5, with 9 bases aligning to TRBD1. TRBV5-3 falls under the ORF class, with uncertain function. This CDR3 is built from 13 residues. Trimming took 3 bases from V and 3 from J; bases not matched to a gene: 0. CDR3 region: CARSWTGEETQYF. DNA of the CDR3: TGTGCCAGAAGCTGGACAGGGGAAGAGACCCAGTACTTC.